This entry lists 5 T cell receptor beta chains sequenced from one sample in a study of blood T cells in healthy people across ages. Combining a sample-barcoded 5' primer with a J-beta primer mix, a second PCR ran for roughly 6 to 12 cycles. TCRdb redid the calling of the 5' RACE reads with MiXCR, one entry per CDR3 protein. Altogether 700,000 to 850,000 distinct CDR3 sequences are present, 35% to 40% being singletons, with the ten largest covering 10% to 15%. Specimen: blood. These receptors were taken from a young man in good health.

This clonotype was observed a handful of times. CDR3 coding DNA: TGTGCCAGCAGCCAGATGGGACAGACCCAAGAGACCCAGTACTTC. Amino acids: CASSQMGQTQETQYF. The genes are TRBV4-2 and TRBJ2-5; 7 bases map to TRBD1. The CDR3 extends over 15 amino acids. In germline, CDR1 is LGHNA, CDR2 YNFKEQ. V lost 3 bases to trimming and J lost 1 base; unmatched junction nucleotides: 5.

As regards this clonotype: This clone may be a read error of a much larger clone one base away. V gene TRBV12-3 or TRBV12-4 combines with J gene TRBJ2-1, with 7 bases lining up with TRBD1. J lost 13 bases, V lost 7 bases, and 19 bases had no gene match. The CDR3 consists of 15 residues. The CDR3: CASTLQGRVVETQFF. CDR3 in DNA: TGTGCCAGCACCTTACAGGGGAGAGTCGTAGAGACCCAGTTCTTC.

V usage is TRBV15 and J usage is TRBJ2-3; possibly TRBD2 for D (5 bases). The ends were cut back, 5 bases at V and 3 bases at J, with 12 bases in the middle. CDR1 is LNHNV and CDR2 is YYDKDF in the germline V gene (reference sequence). This CDR3 has 14 residues. The CDR3, as DNA: TGTGCCACCAGCCGACTTGGCGGGACAGATACGCAGTATTTT. Translated: CATSRLGGTDTQYF.

At least ten counts were recorded for this clonotype. The V gene is TRBV5-1, the J gene TRBJ1-2, with 9 bases aligning to TRBD1. The CDR3 spans 16 residues. CDR1 and CDR2 (germline): SGHRS, YFSETQ. V dropped 3 bases and J dropped 6; count of bases not matched to a gene: 12. The DNA of the CDR3 is TGCGCCAGCAGCTCCTCCGGGACAGGGAAAAGTGATGGCTACACCTTC. As protein: CASSSSGTGKSDGYTF.

Many counts were recorded for this clonotype. The rearrangement joins TRBV28 to TRBJ2-5, with TRBD1 as a possible D gene (6 bases). Germline CDR1 reads MDHEN; CDR2 reads SYDVKM. Trimming shortened V by 2 bases and J by 1 base, and 11 bases separated the two germline ends. CDR3 size: 15 residues. The CDR3 sequence is CASSLRRTVQETQYF. In DNA, the CDR3 is TGTGCCAGCAGTTTAAGACGGACAGTCCAAGAGACCCAGTACTTC.